This T cell receptor beta chain was identified in a study of cytomegalovirus exposure and HLA in healthy donors. The germline V gene has CDR1 MDHEN and CDR2 SYDVKM. Trimming removed 4 bases at V and 9 bases at J, with 16 bases between. This CDR3 region has 13 residues. Findings and limits, study-wide: TCR sequences were mostly rare, though some public TCRs occurred in many donors. With DRB1 most and HLA-C fewest, TCR association rates differed between HLA loci in a later analysis.

This clone was seen a single time. Its antigen is undetermined. 60 Vbeta and 13 Jbeta primers were used in PCR. Produced via immunoSEQ multiplex PCR; TCRdb's table is partial and in-frame only. The table lists 120,000 or so clones, 82% of them singletons. This chain joins TRBV28 and TRBJ2-7, with a tentative D call TRBD1 (6 bases). The sample was PBMCs. The source of this sequence is a male donor in good health and CMV-seropositive. CDR3 in amino acids: CASSSRGRLGQYF. CDR3 sequence (DNA): TGTGCCAGCAGTTCCAGGGGCCGTCTAGGGCAGTACTTC.